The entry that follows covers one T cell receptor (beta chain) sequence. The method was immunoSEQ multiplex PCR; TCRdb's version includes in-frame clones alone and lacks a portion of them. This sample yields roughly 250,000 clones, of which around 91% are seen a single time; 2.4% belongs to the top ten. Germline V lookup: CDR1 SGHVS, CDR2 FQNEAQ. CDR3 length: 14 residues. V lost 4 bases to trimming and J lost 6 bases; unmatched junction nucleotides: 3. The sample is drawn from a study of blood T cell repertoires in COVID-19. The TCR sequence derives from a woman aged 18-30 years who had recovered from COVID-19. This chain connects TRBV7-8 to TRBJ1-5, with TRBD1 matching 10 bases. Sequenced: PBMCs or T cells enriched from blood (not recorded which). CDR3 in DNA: TGTGCCAGCAGCTCGGACAGGGGGGGTCAGCCCCAGCATTTT. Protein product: CASSSDRGGQPQHF.